This TCR beta chain was recorded in a study of T cell repertoires in cytomegalovirus infection. The wider study: TCR beta signatures that were public indicated CMV infection and matching HLA type. Study results and limitations: The ex vivo response was dominated by HLA-C-restricted CMV-specific TCR beta clonotypes. CMV carriers with the relevant HLA were identified by cumulative public TCR beta family frequency.

Many counts were recorded for this clonotype. Its cognate antigen is unknown. The V end lost 1 base, the J end lost 2 bases, and 15 bases lay between the germline ends. Germline CDR1 reads SGHTA; CDR2 reads FQGTGA. The CDR3 sequence is 17 residues long. TCRdb processed the reads anew with MiXCR; each CDR3 protein has one entry. The sample includes about a million distinct CDR3 sequences, around 30% of them seen just once. This specimen consisted of cultured CD8+ T cells from PBMCs, obtained from culture after CMV antigen stimulation. The chain recombines TRBV7-3 with TRBJ2-1, with D maybe TRBD1 (6 bases). The clonotype comes from a human donor in good health (CMV status not recorded). Some clones in this sample may be carry-over from other donors' samples. CDR3 sequence: CASSLIHSGTTYNEQFF. As DNA, the CDR3 is TGTGCCAGCAGCTTAATACACTCGGGGACAACCTACAATGAGCAGTTCTTC.